The clone carrying this T cell receptor beta chain was counted many times. This specimen belongs to a study of T-cell reconstitution after alpha-beta-depleted transplantation in children. Using unique molecular identifiers, the investigators prepared the TCRbeta library. TCRdb re-derived calls from the PCR reads in MiXCR, one entry per CDR3 protein. The sample includes 450,000 to 550,000 distinct CDR3 sequences, 9.5% to 12% seen only once; the top ten take 12% to 15%. Germline V lookup: CDR1 DFQATT, CDR2 SNEGSKA (reference sequence). The CDR3 has 14 amino acids. Between the trimmed V and J ends, which lost 7 bases and 7 bases, there was a span of 20 bases.

The chain has TRBV20-1 and TRBJ1-5; the D gene is possibly TRBD1 (5 bases). The clonotype was recovered from a female patient aged 2-9 years who had a stem cell transplant for aplastic anemia, so the T cells may come from the graft donor. The sample was PBMCs, mostly from graft donor cells, taken 180 days after TCRalphabeta/CD19-depleted stem cell transplant. The CDR3 DNA reads as TGCAGTGTTTCTCCGGGACCGCGTGAACAGCCCCAGCATTTT. Amino acid sequence: CSVSPGPREQPQHF.